This T cell receptor (beta chain) was identified in a study of blood T cell repertoires in COVID-19. The method was immunoSEQ multiplex PCR; TCRdb's version includes in-frame clones alone and lacks a portion of them. This table has 150,000 to 200,000 clones, approximately 86% appearing once. The CDR3 is made up of 17 amino acids. V was shortened by 6 bases and J by 4 bases, with 24 bases between the two germline ends. CDR1 SGHVS and CDR2 FNYEAQ come from the germline V gene. The chain uses TRBV7-6 and TRBJ2-5, with TRBD1 as a possible D gene (6 bases). The sequence came from a woman older than 75 with COVID-19, enrolled during active disease. Sequences were obtained from peripheral blood. The CDR3: CASSHKHKAGDPETQYF. CDR3 in DNA: TGTGCCAGCAGTCACAAACATAAGGCAGGGGATCCAGAGACCCAGTACTTC.